Listed below are T cell receptor beta chains from one sample, sequenced in a study of PD-1 blockade in classical Hodgkin lymphoma. The data were produced by immunoSEQ multiplex PCR, yet TCRdb's version contains in-frame clones alone and is incomplete. The sample holds roughly 12,000 clones, roughly 85% seen once. The material was peripheral blood mononuclear cells (PBMCs), obtained at baseline. The receptor source for this set is a human donor with classical Hodgkin lymphoma. Both conserved end residues are part of each CDR3. The D gene is left open where the match is weak. Only part of the rows carry a size: once, few, many, or a class if the clone is expanded.

CDR3nt,CDR3aa,j_gene,abundance,v_gene,d_gene
TGTGCCAGCACCCTAATAGAGACCCAGTACTTC,CASTLIETQYF,TRBJ2-5,.,TRBV7-9,.
TGCGCCAGCAGTGTCGGGGGGGCGAGCTCCTACGAGCAGTACTTC,CASSVGGASSYEQYF,TRBJ2-7,.,TRBV10-1,TRBD2
TGTGCCAGTAGTATCTTGGGGGGGATTACGAACACCGGGGAGCTGTTTTTT,CASSILGGITNTGELFF,TRBJ2-2,few,TRBV19,TRBD2
TGTGCCAGCAGGGAACAGGGACAGGGGGCCCAAGAGACCCAGTACTTC,CASREQGQGAQETQYF,TRBJ2-5,.,TRBV2,TRBD1
TGCGCCAGCAGCTTGGTACTCGGACAGAACACTGAAGCTTTCTTT,CASSLVLGQNTEAFF,TRBJ1-1,.,TRBV5-1,.
TGTGCCAGTACCCCAAGCCCCGGGACAGGACGTGTTCAGCCCCAGCATTTT,CASTPSPGTGRVQPQHF,TRBJ1-5,.,TRBV19,TRBD1
TGTGCCAGCGCCAGGGAGAACACCGGGGAGCTGTTTTTT,CASARENTGELFF,TRBJ2-2,.,TRBV11-2,.
TGTGCCATCAATAGCGGTGATACGCAGTATTTT,CAINSGDTQYF,TRBJ2-3,.,TRBV10-3,.
TGTGCCAGCAGCTACCGAGACTGGAAAAATCAGCCCCAGCATTTT,CASSYRDWKNQPQHF,TRBJ1-5,.,TRBV6-6,.
TGTGCCATCAGTGCCGGTATACAGGGCTATGGCTACACCTTC,CAISAGIQGYGYTF,TRBJ1-2,.,TRBV10-3,.
TGTGCCAGCAGCGCAGGACAGGGGGATGAGCAGTTCTTC,CASSAGQGDEQFF,TRBJ2-1,.,TRBV9,TRBD1
TGTGCCATCACCCCCATCAGGGGAAGCACAGATACGCAGTATTTT,CAITPIRGSTDTQYF,TRBJ2-3,.,TRBV10-3,.
TGTGCCACCAGCCCCCCCTTGGAGGGCCCCTATGGCTACACCTTC,CATSPPLEGPYGYTF,TRBJ1-2,hyperexpanded,TRBV15,.
TGTGCCAGCAGTTTACTCACACAGGGGGGGCCAGATACGCAGTATTTT,CASSLLTQGGPDTQYF,TRBJ2-3,once,TRBV27,.
TGTGCCAGCAGCTTAGAGGTTCCATATATCGCTAGCACAGATACGCAGTATTTT,CASSLEVPYIASTDTQYF,TRBJ2-3,.,TRBV7-3,.
TGTGCCTGGAGCAGGGACAGGGGGCAAGATACGCAGTATTTT,CAWSRDRGQDTQYF,TRBJ2-3,.,TRBV30,TRBD1
TGTGCCAGCAGCTTGGCCGACGGCTATGGCTACACCTTC,CASSLADGYGYTF,TRBJ1-2,.,TRBV5-4,.
TGTGCCAGCAGTGCCATGTTAGGGACACTGGCCACTGAAGCTTTCTTT,CASSAMLGTLATEAFF,TRBJ1-1,.,TRBV25-1,.
TGTGCCACCAGCAAGGGGACAGGGAACAATGAGCAGTTCTTC,CATSKGTGNNEQFF,TRBJ2-1,.,TRBV15,TRBD1
TGTGCCAGCAGCCGGACACCCAACAATGAGCAGTTCTTC,CASSRTPNNEQFF,TRBJ2-1,.,TRBV11-1,.
TGTGCCAGCAGCTTTAAGGCCACTCGCACAGATACGCAGTATTTT,CASSFKATRTDTQYF,TRBJ2-3,once,TRBV7-9,.
TGTGCCAGCAGTTTAGCAGACTACGAGCAGTACTTC,CASSLADYEQYF,TRBJ2-7,few,TRBV28,.
TGCGCCAGCAGCCCGGGAAAAGGGTGGGGACAGCCCCAGCATTTT,CASSPGKGWGQPQHF,TRBJ1-5,.,TRBV4-3,.